This T cell receptor (beta chain) was recovered during a study of read filtering for tumor transcriptome and immune sequencing. Study results and caveats: This fraction held mixed bone marrow immune cells after CD138-negative sorting.

This clonotype was seen many times. The target antigen is unknown. From around 0.4 ug of RNA, a library with molecular barcoded alpha/delta and beta/gamma adaptors was made. MiXCR was run by TCRdb on the reads, yielding one entry per CDR3 protein. The sample has about 63,000 distinct CDR3 sequences; over 11% are singletons. J lost 7 bases, V lost 3 bases, and 11 bases had no gene match. The CDR3 is 17 residues long. Sequencing was carried out using a population of CD138-negative cells sorted from bone marrow. The sequence derives from a donor at least 40 years old with multiple myeloma. The chain is built from TRBV12-3 or TRBV12-4 and TRBJ2-1, with 11 bases that match TRBD2. The CDR3 protein is CASSFGSGRAFGNEQFF. The DNA of the CDR3 is TGTGCCAGCAGTTTTGGTAGCGGGAGGGCGTTTGGTAATGAGCAGTTCTTC.